These 7 T cell receptor beta chains were all obtained from the same sample, sequenced in a study of T cell responses to AZD1222 COVID-19 vaccine. The method was immunoSEQ multiplex PCR; TCRdb's version includes in-frame clones alone and lacks a portion of them. The sample gives more than 75,000 clones, almost 90% of which show up once; about 7% is in the top ten. Sequenced here: peripheral blood, sampled 28 days after the second AZD1222 dose. The receptors were gathered from an adult who received the AZD1222 COVID-19 vaccine.

The genes are TRBV29-1 and TRBJ2-1; TRBD2 agrees at 14 bases. V gave up 6 bases and J gave up 7 bases; unmatched junction bases: 8. CDR1 SQVTM and CDR2 ANQGSEA come from the germline V gene. The CDR3 consists of 15 residues. The CDR3 region has the DNA TGCAGCGTGCCGGGACTAGCGGGAGTTTTGAATGAGCAGTTCTTC. Residues: CSVPGLAGVLNEQFF.

This clone was seen just once. The CDR3 loop reads CASSFTGGVYEQYF. The CDR3 DNA reads TGTGCCAGTAGTTTCACGGGAGGAGTCTACGAGCAGTACTTC. The V call is TRBV19, the J call TRBJ2-7, with 7 bases matching TRBD2. The length of the CDR3 is 14 residues. Germline trimming cut 5 bases from V and 3 bases from J; bases unmatched to any gene: 7. Germline loops: CDR1 LNHDA, CDR2 SQIVND (reference sequence). Full variable domain (outside the CDR3, taken from reference TRBV19 and TRBJ2-7): DGGITQSPKYLFRKEGQNVTLSCEQNLNHDAMYWYRQDPGQGLRLIYYSQIVNDFQKGDIAEGYSVSREKKESFPLTVTSAQKNPTAFYLCASSFTGGVYEQYFGPGTRLTVT.

The chain is built from TRBV7-8 and TRBJ2-7, with D uncertain. The CDR3 consists of 14 residues. V was shortened by 10 bases and J by 3 bases, with 19 bases between the two germline ends. Germline V gives CDR1 SGHVS, CDR2 FQNEAQ. CDR3 amino acids: CATRVRTGVYEQYF. Here the CDR3 DNA reads TGTGCCACCCGAGTCAGGACGGGTGTCTACGAGCAGTACTTC.

This chain connects TRBV5-1 to TRBJ1-4; D is uncertain. Germline CDR1 is SGHRS and CDR2 is YFSETQ. Trimming took 1 base from V and 4 from J, leaving 14 bases between them. This CDR3 comprises 16 residues. This CDR3 reads CASSLYLPNSNEKLFF. CDR3 DNA: TGCGCCAGCAGCTTGTACCTACCGAACAGTAATGAAAAACTGTTTTTT.

The chain combines TRBV24-1 with TRBJ2-1; no reliable D call. Germline values: CDR1 KGHDR, CDR2 SFDVKD. V gave up 4 bases and J gave up 10 bases, with 16 bases separating them. This CDR3 has 14 residues. CDR3 sequence reads: CATSDPSGGEEQFF. CDR3 coding DNA: TGTGCCACCAGTGACCCCTCAGGTGGAGAAGAGCAGTTCTTC.

This clone has just one count. The chain is built from TRBV20-1 and TRBJ2-2; TRBD2 aligns across 8 bases. The length of the CDR3 is 16 residues. The junction had 11 bases not matched to a gene; V was cut back by 3 bases and J by 5 bases. Per the germline V gene, CDR1 is DFQATT and CDR2 is SNEGSKA (reference sequence). CDR3 nucleotides: TGCAGTGCTAGTGATACCAGCGGGAGATTAACCGGGGAGCTGTTTTTT. This codes for CSASDTSGRLTGELFF.

This chain joins TRBV30 and TRBJ2-1, with TRBD2 identical over 11 bases. Germline lookup yields CDR1 GTSNPN and CDR2 SVGIG (reference sequence). Trimming cost V 1 base and J 6 bases; bases outside gene matches: 11. The CDR3 sequence is 17 residues long. DNA of the CDR3: TGTGCCTGGAGTGGACTAGCGGGATCCTCGGGTTTCAATGAGCAGTTCTTC. Amino acids: CAWSGLAGSSGFNEQFF.